This T cell receptor beta chain came from a study of blood T cells in healthy people across ages. Findings and caveats of the study: Naive and antigen-experienced cells could not be conclusively compared, given unsorted PBMCs. Getting older went along with TCR beta diversity per million T cells dropping roughly linearly.

The ends were cut back, 6 bases at V and 4 bases at J, with 13 bases in the middle. This CDR3 is built from 15 residues. Germline CDR1 is KGHSH and CDR2 is LQKENI. A second PCR, run for about 7 to 11 cycles, used a sample-barcoded 5' primer plus a J-beta primer mix. Through a template-switch adaptor with 12 random nucleotides, each cDNA molecule received a tag. TCRdb called the 5' RACE reads again in MiXCR, with one record for every CDR3 protein. The sample shows 950,000 to 1,200,000 distinct CDR3 sequences, approximately 38% of them seen only once. The authors drew about 10 milliliters of peripheral blood from each donor. Concerning this clonotype itself: Its antigen is not known.

The TCR was taken from a man aged 18-30 years in good health. Sequenced sample: blood. The rearrangement links TRBV18 to TRBJ1-6; a possible D gene is TRBD1 (5 bases). In DNA form, the CDR3 reads TGTGCCAGCTCCACCAGGGACGGTTATAATTCACCCCTCCACTTT. Encoded protein: CASSTRDGYNSPLHF.